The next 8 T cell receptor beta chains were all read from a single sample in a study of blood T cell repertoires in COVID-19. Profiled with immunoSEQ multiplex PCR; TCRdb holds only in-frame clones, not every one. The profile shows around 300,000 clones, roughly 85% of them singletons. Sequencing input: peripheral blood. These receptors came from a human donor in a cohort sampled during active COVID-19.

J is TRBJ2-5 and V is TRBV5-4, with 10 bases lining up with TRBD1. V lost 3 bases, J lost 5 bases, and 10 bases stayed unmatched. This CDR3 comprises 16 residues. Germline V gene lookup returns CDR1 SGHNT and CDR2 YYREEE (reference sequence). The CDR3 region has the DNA TGTGCCAGCAGCTCGACCGGGACAGGGGTTGGCGAGACCCAGTACTTC. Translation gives CASSSTGTGVGETQYF.

In DNA, the CDR3 is TGTGCCGTCGGACATGGAGGGGAGCAGTACTTC. It encodes CAVGHGGEQYF. This chain connects TRBV30 to TRBJ2-7; possible D gene TRBD2, 6 bases. The CDR3 loop spans 11 amino acids. V lost 8 bases and J lost 7, with 15 bases in between. CDR1 is GTSNPN and CDR2 is SVGIG in the germline V gene (reference sequence).

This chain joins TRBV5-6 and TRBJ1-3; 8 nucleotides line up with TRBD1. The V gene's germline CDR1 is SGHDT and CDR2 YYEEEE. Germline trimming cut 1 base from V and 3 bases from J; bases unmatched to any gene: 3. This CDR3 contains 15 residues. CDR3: CASSLQGAGGNTIYF. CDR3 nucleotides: TGTGCCAGCAGCTTGCAGGGGGCGGGTGGAAACACCATATATTTT.

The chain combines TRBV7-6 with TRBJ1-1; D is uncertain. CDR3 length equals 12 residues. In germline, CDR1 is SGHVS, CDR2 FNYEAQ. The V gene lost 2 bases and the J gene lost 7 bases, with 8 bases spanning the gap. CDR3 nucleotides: TGTGCCAGCAGCTTATCCGGTGGTGAAGCTTTCTTT. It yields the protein CASSLSGGEAFF.

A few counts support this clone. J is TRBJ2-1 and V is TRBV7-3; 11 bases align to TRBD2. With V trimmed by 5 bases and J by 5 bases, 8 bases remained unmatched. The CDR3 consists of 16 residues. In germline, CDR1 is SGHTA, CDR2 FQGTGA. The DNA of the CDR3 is TGTGCCAGCAGCGGAGTAGCGGGGGGGTTTAACAATGAGCAGTTCTTC. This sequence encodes CASSGVAGGFNNEQFF.

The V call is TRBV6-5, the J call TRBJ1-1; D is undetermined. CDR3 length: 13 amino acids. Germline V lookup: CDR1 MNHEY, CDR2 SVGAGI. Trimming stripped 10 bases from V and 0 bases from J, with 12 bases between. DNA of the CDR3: TGTGCCACTTCTAACGTCTTGAACACTGAAGCTTTCTTT. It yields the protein CATSNVLNTEAFF.

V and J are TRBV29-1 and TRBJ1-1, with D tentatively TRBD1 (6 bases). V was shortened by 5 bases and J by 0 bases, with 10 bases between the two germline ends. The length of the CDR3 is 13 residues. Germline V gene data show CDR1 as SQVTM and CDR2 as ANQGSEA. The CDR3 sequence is CSVWGQLNTEAFF. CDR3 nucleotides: TGCAGCGTTTGGGGGCAGCTGAACACTGAAGCTTTCTTT.

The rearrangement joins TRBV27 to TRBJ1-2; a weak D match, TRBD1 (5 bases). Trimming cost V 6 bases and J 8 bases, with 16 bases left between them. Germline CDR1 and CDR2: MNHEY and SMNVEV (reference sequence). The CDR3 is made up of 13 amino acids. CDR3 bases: TGTGCCAGCAGAGTTGGCGGGGGAAGGGGCTACACCTTC. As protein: CASRVGGGRGYTF.